This TCR beta chain appears in the sequencing data of a study of T-cell memory formation after mild COVID-19. On the study more broadly: Largely donor-specific sequence clusters came from two donors. Findings of the study overall: Clones that shrank (day 15 to 85) were balanced CD4/CD8, whereas later expanders leaned CD4+. The pre-infection memory compartment contained some responding clones, suggesting cross-reactive memory joined. CD4+ clones that contracted lay mainly in CM and EM; CD8+ ones lay in EMRA.

In its sample, this clonotype was seen a few times. Its antigen is not known. TCRdb re-derived calls from the 5' RACE reads in MiXCR, one entry per CDR3 protein. In the table there are over 350,000 distinct CDR3 sequences, roughly a quarter of which are singletons. CDR3 size: 18 residues. The V end lost 0 bases, the J end lost 1 base, and 17 bases lay between the germline ends. Germline-derived CDR1 and CDR2 are SGHRS and YFSETQ. The gene calls are TRBV5-1 and TRBJ2-1; a weak D match, TRBD2 (5 bases). Sequencing used PBMCs or a T cell subset sorted from them (not recorded which). This receptor was identified in an adult woman who had mild COVID-19 (a few samples of this study predate the infection). Cell type and time point are not known. The chain's CDR3 is CASSLDGSQVWSYNEQFF. In nucleotides, the CDR3 is TGCGCCAGCAGCTTGGATGGGAGCCAGGTGTGGTCCTACAATGAGCAGTTCTTC.